The entry below describes one T cell receptor beta chain. This clonotype was counted ten times or more. There is no known antigen for this receptor. Base qualities are not recorded, but no much larger clone differs from it by a single base. These data originate in a study of T cells in Graves' hyperthyroidism and ophthalmopathy (dated 2019 in TCRdb). In terms of the full investigation: Peripheral blood was collected at initial diagnosis, before any treatment. To identify distinguishing TCR V-J signatures, a discovery cohort of around 98 patients was used, comprising some 45 with Graves' ophthalmopathy and some 57 with stable Graves' hyperthyroidism. Prospective prediction of ophthalmopathy was tested in an independent validation cohort of about 19 hyperthyroidism patients and some 17 patients who later progressed to ophthalmopathy. The 100 discovery patients were randomly split 7:3 into training and test sets. The study also compared thyroid tissue and blood T-cell repertoires from five or six Graves' hyperthyroidism patients. Once sampling was done, hyperthyroidism patients were given methimazole at a starting dose of 30 mg daily, whereas ophthalmopathy patients were given high-dose intravenous methylprednisolone. The paper reports TCR Vbeta CDR3 sequencing of some 140 peripheral blood samples: around 41 ophthalmopathy, fewer than 80 hyperthyroidism and around 17 progressor patients.

Amplification of TCR beta CDR3 regions was carried out from RNA transcripts. The first round of RT-PCR for the TCR CDR3 was performed with the HTBI primer set and the Qiagen OneStep RT-PCR kit. Libraries were constructed in a second round of multiplex PCR, after which size selection and purification were carried out. The libraries were sequenced on an Illumina HiSeq2000 using paired-end 100 bp reads. The study's own analysis went as follows. SOAPnuke was used to process the raw data, removing reads that contained adapters or uncalled bases, had a mean Phred below 15, or lacked an exact match to the constant primer or identifier. COPE v1.2.5 was used to merge high-quality paired reads, and clonotypes were defined as unique nucleotide sequences. MiTCR v1.1 was used to align clonotypes to the IMGT TRBV, TRBD and TRBJ reference segments. Analysis was restricted to V-J combinations with a frequency above 0.0001, which covered roughly 99% of repertoires. A TCS score was defined as the ratio between F50 (clonal expansion) and ExV (chaos), using BLOSUM62-based TCRdist between CDR3 peptides within each V-J. Welch's t-statistics and random forest reduced fewer than 600 V-J features to 10 to 15, which were used in a naive Bayes classifier (R e1071). TCRdb's own reprocessing of the public reads used fastp at Q25 and MiXCR and kept productive beta chains. Rows with one shared CDR3 protein collapse into an entry with the most common genes and DNA. These V and J calls are TCRdb output, not the study's own analysis. This sample lists about 640,000 distinct CDR3 sequences; roughly 15% were detected once. The ten largest clones add up to around 13% of the sample.

V drops 2 bases and J drops 1 base, leaving 14 bases in between. Its CDR3 holds 15 amino acids, cysteine through phenylalanine. Of the read, only the CDR3 DNA is kept; its 45 bases are in frame from base 1. Per the germline V gene (reference sequence), GTSNPN is the CDR1 and SVGIG is the CDR2. The investigation overall reported the following: Ophthalmopathy was separated from stable hyperthyroidism by a 13 V-J signature model, with over 85% sensitivity and 81% to 82% specificity obtained in cross-validation and 80%/75% obtained in testing. No statistical method was used to set the sample size in advance, and investigators knew the group allocation. During validation, the model predicted progression to ophthalmopathy a median of roughly 7.1 months ahead of onset, with around 71% sensitivity and more than 72% specificity. Blood samples also contained most of the expanded thyroid clonotypes (frequency above 0.001), which suggests that blood repertoires may reflect thyroid immune responses.

Ophthalmopathy patients had moderately to severely active disease, with a Clinical Activity Score of 3 or more, a NOSPECS grade of 4 or more, and a disease duration of less than 3 months. The study excluded patients with uncontrolled infections, other autoimmune diseases, pregnancy or lactation. Diagnoses were based on clinical symptoms, serum thyroxine and TRAb, thyroid ultrasound and orbital computed tomography. PBMCs were separated from roughly 10 ml of fresh peripheral blood using Ficoll-Paque density gradient centrifugation. Trizol reagent was used to extract total RNA, and RNA quality was then checked on an Agilent 2100 Bioanalyzer.

Recombination joined TRBV30 with TRBJ1-1; the D gene is perhaps TRBD1, on 6 matching bases. Sequenced sample: blood. This TCR derives from a woman between 45 and 60 years old with Graves' ophthalmopathy. CDR3 loop: CAWSLTGRWNTEAFF. The DNA sequence is given as TGTGCCTGGAGTCTTACAGGGCGATGGAACACTGAAGCTTTCTTT.